The entry below describes one TCR beta chain. Its target is unknown. One end of the junction does not line up with germline, which may come from a read error. Each diagnosis was determined on the basis of clinical symptoms, serum thyroxine, TRAb, thyroid ultrasound and orbital computed tomography. CDR3 regions of TCR beta were amplified from RNA transcripts. RT-PCR with HTBI primers came first, then second-round multiplex PCR. In TCRdb, the multiplex PCR reads were re-called with MiXCR into one record per CDR3 protein. The sample lists around 600,000 distinct CDR3 sequences, 35% to 50% occurring once. Germline-derived CDR1 and CDR2 are ENHRY and SYGVKD. The CDR3 is 17 residues long. The data belong to a study of Graves' ophthalmopathy and Graves' hyperthyroidism. Whole-study findings and limits: The model forecast ophthalmopathy progression, reaching 60% to 71% sensitivity and approximately 72% specificity. With around 88% sensitivity and over 65% specificity, a 13-signature model separated ophthalmopathy from stable hyperthyroidism.

The receptor comes from an adult man with Graves' ophthalmopathy. The sample taken for sequencing was peripheral blood. The chain employs TRBV10-3 and TRBJ1-5, with 9 bases identical to TRBD1. The chain's CDR3 is CASISGTGTYSNQSQHF. CDR3 in DNA: TGTGCCAGCATCTCCGGGACAGGGACCTATAGCAATCAGTCCCAGCATTTT.